A selection of T cell receptor beta chains follows, all from one sample in a study of graft-versus-host responses after intestinal transplantation. The repertoire was sequenced with immunoSEQ multiplex PCR; TCRdb's copy has only in-frame clones and lacks some. The sample yields some 120,000 clones, 90% seen once. Their cognate antigens are unknown. Source: unstimulated CD4+ T cells sorted from spleen or lymph node cells, taken before intestinal transplant. The receptor source for this set is a human donor who received an intestinal transplant. CDR3s include the opening cysteine and the closing phenylalanine or tryptophan. The D gene is left open where the match is weak. Clone size is shown for a subset of rows, as once, few, many or a class of expanded clone.

J gene,V gene,D gene,clone size,CDR3 DNA,CDR3 protein
TRBJ2-1,TRBV6-1,TRBD1,.,TGTGCCAGCAGTTTGACAGGGGTCGCCTACAATGAGCAGTTCTTC,CASSLTGVAYNEQFF
TRBJ2-5,TRBV5-1,TRBD1,.,TGCGCCAGCAGCACCGATAGGACAGGAGAGACCCAGTACTTC,CASSTDRTGETQYF
TRBJ1-5,TRBV2,TRBD1,.,TGTGCCAGCAGTGAATCAAGACAGGGTTTGCCAAAAAAATATAGCAATCAGCCCCAGCATTTT,CASSESRQGLPKKYSNQPQHF
TRBJ2-7,TRBV7-6,.,.,TGTGCCAGCAGCCCGACAGTTCCGGTGTCTAAGCAGTACTTC,CASSPTVPVSKQYF
TRBJ1-1,TRBV10-3,TRBD1,.,TGTGCCACCTCGGCGAGTACAGGGGGCAGAAACACTGAAGCTTTCTTT,CATSASTGGRNTEAFF
TRBJ2-3,TRBV4-1,.,.,TGCGCCAGCAGCCAGTTGGGGCACGGCACAGATACGCAGTATTTT,CASSQLGHGTDTQYF
TRBJ1-2,TRBV7-9,TRBD1,.,TGTGCCAGCAGCTTTGACAGGGAGCTGGGCTACACCTTC,CASSFDRELGYTF
TRBJ2-1,TRBV2,TRBD2,.,TGTGCCAGCAGATCACTAGCGGGGATCAATGAGCAGTTCTTC,CASRSLAGINEQFF
TRBJ1-6,TRBV15,.,.,TGTGCCACCAGGGCGGACTATAATTCACCCCTCCACTTT,CATRADYNSPLHF
TRBJ1-2,TRBV18,TRBD1,once,TGTGCCAGCTCACCAGGGGTAGGGACAGCCAACTATGGCTACACCTTC,CASSPGVGTANYGYTF
TRBJ2-1,TRBV28,TRBD2,.,TGTGCCAGCGATTGGGCTAGCGGGAAAAATGAGCAGTTCTTC,CASDWASGKNEQFF
TRBJ1-4,TRBV5-1,.,few,TGCGCCAGCAGTGTGGGGGCGGTTGAAAAACTGTTTTTT,CASSVGAVEKLFF
TRBJ2-7,TRBV7-8,TRBD2,.,TGTGCCAGCAGCGGCGGGAGGGGTAACTACGAGCAGTACTTC,CASSGGRGNYEQYF
TRBJ1-1,TRBV5-1,.,.,TGCGCCAGCAGCTTGGCGGGTCTCACCGGAGCTTTCTTT,CASSLAGLTGAFF
TRBJ2-7,TRBV5-1,TRBD2,.,TGCGCCAGCAGCGCAACTAGCGGGAGTTCGTACGAGCAGTACTTC,CASSATSGSSYEQYF
TRBJ2-7,TRBV5-3,.,.,TGTGCCAGAAGCCCAGACAGCTCCTACGAGCAGTACTTC,CARSPDSSYEQYF
TRBJ2-3,TRBV6-1,.,.,TGTGCCAGCAGCGCGGACACGTATTCTTGGTATTTT,CASSADTYSWYF
TRBJ2-7,TRBV30,.,.,TGTGCCTGGAGTCCAGGGGTGTACGAGCAGTACTTC,CAWSPGVYEQYF
TRBJ1-2,TRBV5-4,.,.,TGTGCCAGCAGCTTGCAACAGAAAAACTATGGCTACACCTTC,CASSLQQKNYGYTF
TRBJ1-5,TRBV19,TRBD1,.,TGTGCCTCACAGGGGCTGGGCAATCAGCCCCAGCATTTT,CASQGLGNQPQHF
TRBJ1-2,TRBV14,TRBD1,.,TGTGCCAGCAGCCAAGATCCCCGGGACAGGGGAGGGTATGGCTACACCTTC,CASSQDPRDRGGYGYTF
TRBJ2-7,TRBV25-1,TRBD2,.,TGTGCCAGCAGTGAATCCGGGACTACCTACGAGCAGTACTTC,CASSESGTTYEQYF
TRBJ1-2,TRBV19,.,.,TGTGCCAGTAGTATGTCAGGCATCTATGGCTACACCTTC,CASSMSGIYGYTF
TRBJ2-3,TRBV6-5,.,.,TGTGCCAGCAGTCGCGGGGGCCCCACAGATACGCAGTATTTT,CASSRGGPTDTQYF